This T cell receptor (beta chain) emerged from a study of molecular identifiers for immune sequencing clone quantification (dated by TCRdb to the late 2010s). As for the study more broadly: For a replicate experiment, the RNA from either 20,000 or 100,000 naive CD8 T cells was divided into five aliquots, and four of those aliquots went on to sequencing. This methods study used CD8 T cells to benchmark TCR RNA copy counting and molecular-identifier clustering-based TCR repertoire sequencing (MIDCIRS).

The germline V gene encodes CDR1 SGDLS and CDR2 YYNGEE. CDR3 length: 14 amino acids, cysteine to phenylalanine. Only the CDR3 portion is preserved as DNA: 42 bases, with reading frame beginning at the first base. V and J lose 0 bases and 4 bases, and a span of 10 bases separates them. Results and caveats for the whole study, not just this receptor: Naive libraries contained spiked-in Jurkat TCR RNA (roughly 10 copies' worth), which is not part of the donor repertoire. When barcode sub-clustering was not used, chimeric consensus sequences inflated TCR diversity, with chimeras reaching as high as 47%. In CMV-specific effector cells, over 99% of molecules were held by clones above 20 RNA copies, whereas under 1% of molecules were held by such clones in naive cells. Spiked-in Jurkat TCR RNA equal to a single cell's worth was reported to be detectable even within 1,100,000 naive CD8 T cells. Around 2.9 recovered TCR RNA copies per cell were obtained by modeling, versus about ten by digital PCR, implying a capture efficiency of 25% to 30%. Highly expanded clone sizes could be underestimated if identical TCR molecules share a barcode.

Libraries were prepared through PCR. This sample was sequenced with an Illumina HiSeq 4000. Preparation of bulk TCR libraries followed a previously described approach, with the TCR primers listed in Table S5. The Qiagen AllPrep DNA/RNA kit was used to purify total RNA. Before analysis, reads from multiple sequencing runs of the same library were pooled. In the source study's methods: Reads were retained only if the reads had an exact TCR constant sequence, and the retained reads were trimmed to 150 nt and grouped according to their 12-nt molecular barcodes. Reads within each barcode group were sub-clustered using a 15% Levenshtein threshold, and quality-weighted consensus sequences were constructed for each RNA molecule. Non-functional sequences were excluded, and lower-count sequences lying one edit away from another sequence were also excluded. On the basis of fitting two negative binomial distributions, barcode sub-clusters with fewer than 20% of the maximum read count were discarded. Using fastp at Q25 and MiXCR, TCRdb reprocessed the public reads and kept productive beta chains. Entries are consolidated by CDR3 protein sequence, retaining the most common genes and DNA. Here the V and J calls rest on TCRdb's processing, not on the authors' analysis. The sample has 550,000 to 750,000 distinct CDR3 sequences on record, 20% of them singletons. The ten most abundant clones make up 0.85% of the sample.

Libraries of naive CD8 T cells were built from anywhere between about 17,000 and 1,000,000 sorted cells, with 10%, 30% or 50% of the purified RNA used. Naive CD8 T cells, defined as CD8+CD4-CCR7+CD45RA+, were FACS-sorted into RLT Plus buffer on a BD FACSAria II. Detection sensitivity was tested by spiking Jurkat RNA equal to 9 to 10 TCR copies' worth into samples containing about 20,000-1,100,000 naive CD8 T cells. CD8 T cells were enriched using RosetteSep CD8+ T Cell Enrichment Cocktail and Ficoll-Paque, and the enriched cells then underwent ACK red cell lysis. This clonotype was picked up many times. Its specific antigen is unknown. Qualities for individual bases were not recorded, and no much larger clone is one base off.

This TCR derives from a human donor in good health. Some libraries in this study had Jurkat cell RNA spiked in. The sequenced material came from naive CD8+ T cells from blood, with Jurkat cell RNA spiked in. This sample's cell subset or site label indicates: FACS-sorted CD8+CD4-CCR7+CD45RA+ naive T cells. The rearranged chain carries TRBV9 and TRBJ2-5, with a tentative D gene TRBD2 over 6 matching bases. CDR3 protein: CASSVGGSGETQYF. The sequenced DNA: TGTGCCAGCAGCGTAGGAGGTAGCGGAGAGACCCAGTACTTC.